This section outlines one TCR beta chain sequence together with its context. Its antigen is as yet unknown. This sample also contains other DNA sequences that code for the same CDR3. This specimen comes from a study of cytomegalovirus exposure and HLA in healthy donors. The germline gives CDR1 MNHEY, CDR2 SVGAGI. This CDR3 spans 15 amino acids. J was trimmed by 8 bases and V by 6 bases; bases with no gene match: 9. The PCR used 60 Vbeta and 13 Jbeta primers. The method was immunoSEQ multiplex PCR; TCRdb's version includes in-frame clones alone and lacks a portion of them. Here the sample spans about 100,000 clones, 75% to 85% being singletons. Study findings and constraints: Later analysis identified a missense DCLRE1C variant that was linked to TCR beta V- and J-gene trimming.

The receptor was derived from a woman in her forties or fifties in good health and CMV-seropositive. Sequencing input: PBMCs. The rearrangement joins TRBV6-5 to TRBJ1-6, with 8 nucleotides matching TRBD1. The CDR3 nucleotides are TGTGCCAGCAGCTACAGGACAGGGTATGATTCACCCCTCCACTTT. Amino acids: CASSYRTGYDSPLHF.